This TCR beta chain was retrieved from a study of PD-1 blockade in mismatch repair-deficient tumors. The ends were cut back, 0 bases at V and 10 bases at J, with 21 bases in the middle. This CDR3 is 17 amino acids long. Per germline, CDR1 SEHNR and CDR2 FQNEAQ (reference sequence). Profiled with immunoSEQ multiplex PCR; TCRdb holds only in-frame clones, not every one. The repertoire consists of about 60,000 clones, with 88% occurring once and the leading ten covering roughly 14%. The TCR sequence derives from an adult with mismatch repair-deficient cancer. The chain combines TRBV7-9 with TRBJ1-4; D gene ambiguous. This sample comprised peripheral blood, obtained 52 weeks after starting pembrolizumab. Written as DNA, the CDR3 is TGTGCCAGCAGCTTAGCCCCGGCGAGGGAAGCGTCGGGAAAACTGTTTTTT. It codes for CASSLAPAREASGKLFF.